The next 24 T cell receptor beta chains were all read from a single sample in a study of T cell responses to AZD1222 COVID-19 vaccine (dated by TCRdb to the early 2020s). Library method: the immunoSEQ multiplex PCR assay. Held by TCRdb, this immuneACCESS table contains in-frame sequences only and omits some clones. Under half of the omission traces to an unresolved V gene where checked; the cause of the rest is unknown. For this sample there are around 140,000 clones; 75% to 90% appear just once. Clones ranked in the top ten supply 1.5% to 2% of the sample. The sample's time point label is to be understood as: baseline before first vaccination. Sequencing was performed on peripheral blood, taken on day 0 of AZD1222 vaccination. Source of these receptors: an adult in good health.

DNA of the CDR3: TGTGCCAGCAGCCCCACGGGAGAAGCTTTCTTT. Encoded protein: CASSPTGEAFF. The V gene is TRBV7-9, the J gene TRBJ1-1; D is unclear. Trimming shortened V by 5 bases and J by 8 bases, and 9 bases separated the two germline ends. The germline V gene encodes CDR1 SEHNR and CDR2 FQNEAQ (reference sequence). CDR3 length: 11 amino acids.

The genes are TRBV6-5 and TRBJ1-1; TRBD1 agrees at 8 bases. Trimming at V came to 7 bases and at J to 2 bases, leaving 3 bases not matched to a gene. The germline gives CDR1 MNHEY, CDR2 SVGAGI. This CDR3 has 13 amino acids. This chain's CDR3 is CASKGQENTEAFF. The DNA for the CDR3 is TGTGCCAGCAAGGGACAGGAAAACACTGAAGCTTTCTTT.

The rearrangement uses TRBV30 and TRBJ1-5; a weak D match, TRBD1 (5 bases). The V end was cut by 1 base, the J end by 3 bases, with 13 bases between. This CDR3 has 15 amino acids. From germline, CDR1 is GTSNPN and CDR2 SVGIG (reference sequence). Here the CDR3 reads CAWSDGTSHNQPQHF. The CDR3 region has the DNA TGTGCCTGGAGTGATGGGACGAGCCACAATCAGCCCCAGCATTTT.

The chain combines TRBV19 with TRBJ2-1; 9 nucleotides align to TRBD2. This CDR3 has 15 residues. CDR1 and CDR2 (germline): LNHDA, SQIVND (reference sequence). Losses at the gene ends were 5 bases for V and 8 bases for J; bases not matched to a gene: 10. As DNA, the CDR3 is TGTGCCAGTAGTCTCGGGCTAGCGGGAAGCGATGAGCAGTTCTTC. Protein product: CASSLGLAGSDEQFF.

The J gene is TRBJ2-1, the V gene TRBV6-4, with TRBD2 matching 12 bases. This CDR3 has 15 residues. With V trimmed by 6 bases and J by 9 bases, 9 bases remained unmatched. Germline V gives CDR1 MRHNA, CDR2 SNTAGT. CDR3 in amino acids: CASSELAGGSGEQFF. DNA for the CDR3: TGTGCCAGCAGCGAACTAGCGGGGGGTAGTGGTGAGCAGTTCTTC.

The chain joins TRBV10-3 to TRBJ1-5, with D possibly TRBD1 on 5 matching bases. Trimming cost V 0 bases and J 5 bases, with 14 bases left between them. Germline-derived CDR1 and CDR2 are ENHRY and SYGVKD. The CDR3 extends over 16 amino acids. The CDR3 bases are TGTGCCATCAGTGAGTCGGCCTGGGGGAATGATCAGCCCCAGCATTTT. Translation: CAISESAWGNDQPQHF.

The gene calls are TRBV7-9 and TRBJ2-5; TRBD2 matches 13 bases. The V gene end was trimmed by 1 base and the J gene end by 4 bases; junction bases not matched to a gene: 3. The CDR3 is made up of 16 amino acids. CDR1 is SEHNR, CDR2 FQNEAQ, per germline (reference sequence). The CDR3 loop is CASSLGRLAGGETQYF. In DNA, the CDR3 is TGTGCCAGCAGCTTAGGGAGACTAGCGGGGGGAGAGACCCAGTACTTC.

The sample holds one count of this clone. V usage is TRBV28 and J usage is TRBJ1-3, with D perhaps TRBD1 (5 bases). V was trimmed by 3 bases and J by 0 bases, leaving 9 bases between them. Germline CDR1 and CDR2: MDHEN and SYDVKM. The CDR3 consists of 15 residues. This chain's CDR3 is CASSFSDSSGNTIYF. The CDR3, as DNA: TGTGCCAGCAGTTTTAGTGACAGCTCTGGAAACACCATATATTTT.

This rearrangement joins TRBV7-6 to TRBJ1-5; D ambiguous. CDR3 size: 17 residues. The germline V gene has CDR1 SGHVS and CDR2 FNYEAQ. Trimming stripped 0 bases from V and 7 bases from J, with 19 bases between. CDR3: CASSLARACPPRQPQHF. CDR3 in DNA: TGTGCCAGCAGCTTAGCTCGGGCCTGCCCGCCGCGGCAGCCCCAGCATTTT.

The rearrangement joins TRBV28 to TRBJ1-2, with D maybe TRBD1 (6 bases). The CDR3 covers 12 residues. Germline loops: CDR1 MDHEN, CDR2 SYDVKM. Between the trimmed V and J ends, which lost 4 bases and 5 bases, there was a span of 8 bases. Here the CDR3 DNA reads TGTGCCAGCAGTTCACAGGGATATGGCTACACCTTC. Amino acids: CASSSQGYGYTF.

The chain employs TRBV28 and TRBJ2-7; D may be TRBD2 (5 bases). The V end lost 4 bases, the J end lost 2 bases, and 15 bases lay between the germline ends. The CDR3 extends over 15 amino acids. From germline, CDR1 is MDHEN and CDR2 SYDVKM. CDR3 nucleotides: TGTGCCAGCAGTTCCCTAGCAGTGATAGCCTACGAGCAGTACTTC. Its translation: CASSSLAVIAYEQYF.

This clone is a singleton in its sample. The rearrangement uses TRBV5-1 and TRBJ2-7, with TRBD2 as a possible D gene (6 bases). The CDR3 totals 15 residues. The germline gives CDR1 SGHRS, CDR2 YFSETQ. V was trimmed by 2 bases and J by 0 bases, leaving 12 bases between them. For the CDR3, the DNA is TGCGCCAGCAGCTTTGGAGGGGCCATCTCCTACGAGCAGTACTTC. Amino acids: CASSFGGAISYEQYF.

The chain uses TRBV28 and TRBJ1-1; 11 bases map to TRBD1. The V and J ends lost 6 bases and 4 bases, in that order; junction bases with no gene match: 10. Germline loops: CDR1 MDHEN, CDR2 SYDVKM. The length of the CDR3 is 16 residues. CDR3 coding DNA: TGTGCCAGCAGCCCCGGGACAGGGGGGGCGCGCACTGAAGCTTTCTTT. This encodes CASSPGTGGARTEAFF.

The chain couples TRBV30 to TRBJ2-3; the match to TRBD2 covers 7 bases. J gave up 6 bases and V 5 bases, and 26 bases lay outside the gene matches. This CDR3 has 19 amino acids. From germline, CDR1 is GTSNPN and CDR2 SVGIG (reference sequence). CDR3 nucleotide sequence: TGTGCCTGGGGATTCCCGCACCCCTTAGGGGCGGGAGTAGGCGATACGCAGTATTTT. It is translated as CAWGFPHPLGAGVGDTQYF.

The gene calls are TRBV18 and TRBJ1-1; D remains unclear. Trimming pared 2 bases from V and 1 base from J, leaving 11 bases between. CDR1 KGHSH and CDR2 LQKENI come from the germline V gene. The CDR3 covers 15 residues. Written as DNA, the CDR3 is TGTGCCAGCTCACCATTCCGTTCTAAGAACACTGAAGCTTTCTTT. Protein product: CASSPFRSKNTEAFF.

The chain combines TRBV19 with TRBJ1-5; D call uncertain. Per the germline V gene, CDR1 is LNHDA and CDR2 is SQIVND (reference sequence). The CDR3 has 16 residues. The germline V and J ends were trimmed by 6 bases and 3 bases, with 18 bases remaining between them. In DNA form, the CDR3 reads TGTGCCAGTAGCCCACGGACGGGCTACCTCAATCAGCCCCAGCATTTT. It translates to CASSPRTGYLNQPQHF.

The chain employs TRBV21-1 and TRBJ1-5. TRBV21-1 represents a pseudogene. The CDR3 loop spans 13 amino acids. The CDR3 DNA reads TGTGCCAGCAGCAAAGGGGGTCGGAGTCCCCAGCATTTT. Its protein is CASSKGGRSPQHF.

Here the CDR3 reads CASSQVDWGTEAFF. The DNA for the CDR3 is TGTGCCAGCAGCCAAGTTGACTGGGGGACTGAAGCTTTCTTT. The chain carries TRBV3-1 (or the pseudogene TRBV3-2) and TRBJ1-1; D possibly corresponds to TRBD1 (5 bases). Germline V gives CDR1 LGHDT, CDR2 YNNKEL (reference sequence). The CDR3 is 14 amino acids. The ends were cut back, 1 base at V and 5 bases at J, with 11 bases in the middle.

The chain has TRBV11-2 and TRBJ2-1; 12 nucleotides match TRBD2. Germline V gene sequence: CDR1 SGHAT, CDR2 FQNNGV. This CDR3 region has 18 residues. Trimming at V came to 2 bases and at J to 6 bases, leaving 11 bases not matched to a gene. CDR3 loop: CASSLRILAGGPGNEQFF. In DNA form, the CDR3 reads TGTGCCAGCAGCTTAAGGATTCTAGCGGGAGGGCCGGGCAATGAGCAGTTCTTC.

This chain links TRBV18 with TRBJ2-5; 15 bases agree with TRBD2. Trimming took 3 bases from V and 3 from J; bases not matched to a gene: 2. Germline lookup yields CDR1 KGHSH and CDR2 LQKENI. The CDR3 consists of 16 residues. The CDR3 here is CASSPGLAGGEETQYF. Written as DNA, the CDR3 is TGTGCCAGCTCACCTGGACTAGCGGGAGGGGAAGAGACCCAGTACTTC.

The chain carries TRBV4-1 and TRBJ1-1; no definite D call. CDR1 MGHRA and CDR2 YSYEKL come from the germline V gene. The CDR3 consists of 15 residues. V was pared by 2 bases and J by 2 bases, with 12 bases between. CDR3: CASSQPRRGNTEAFF. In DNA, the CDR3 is TGCGCCAGCAGCCAACCCCGGCGGGGAAACACTGAAGCTTTCTTT.

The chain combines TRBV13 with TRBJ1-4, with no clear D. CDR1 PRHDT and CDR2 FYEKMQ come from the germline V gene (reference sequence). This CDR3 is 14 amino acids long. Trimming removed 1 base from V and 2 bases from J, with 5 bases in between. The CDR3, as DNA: TGTGCCAGCAGCTTAGATCCCACTAATGAAAAACTGTTTTTT. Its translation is CASSLDPTNEKLFF. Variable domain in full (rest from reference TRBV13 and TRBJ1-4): AAGVIQSPRHLIKEKRETATLKCYPIPRHDTVYWYQQGPGQDPQFLISFYEKMQSDKGSIPDRFSAQQFSDYHSELNMSSLELGDSALYFCASSLDPTNEKLFFGSGTQLSVL.

CDR3 bases: TGTGCCAGCAGCTTCCCTGCAGCACCCAAGCAGTACTTC. Translated: CASSFPAAPKQYF. The chain links TRBV7-9 to TRBJ2-7, with D uncertain. The ends were cut back, 3 bases at V and 8 bases at J, with 14 bases in the middle. The CDR3 length is 13 residues. Germline assignment: CDR1 SEHNR and CDR2 FQNEAQ (reference sequence).

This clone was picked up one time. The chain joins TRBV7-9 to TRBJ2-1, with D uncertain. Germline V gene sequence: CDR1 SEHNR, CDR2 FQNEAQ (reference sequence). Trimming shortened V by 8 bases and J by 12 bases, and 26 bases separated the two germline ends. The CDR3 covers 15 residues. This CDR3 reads CASDALAAASIRQFF. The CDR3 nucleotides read TGTGCCAGCGACGCTTTAGCCGCTGCTTCCATTCGGCAGTTCTTC. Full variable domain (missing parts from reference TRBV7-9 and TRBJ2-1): DTGVSQNPRHKITKRGQNVTFRCDPISEHNRLYWYRQTLGQGPEFLTYFQNEAQLEKSRLLSDRFSAERPKGSFSTLEIQRTEQGDSAMYLCASDALAAASIRQFFGPGTRLTVL.